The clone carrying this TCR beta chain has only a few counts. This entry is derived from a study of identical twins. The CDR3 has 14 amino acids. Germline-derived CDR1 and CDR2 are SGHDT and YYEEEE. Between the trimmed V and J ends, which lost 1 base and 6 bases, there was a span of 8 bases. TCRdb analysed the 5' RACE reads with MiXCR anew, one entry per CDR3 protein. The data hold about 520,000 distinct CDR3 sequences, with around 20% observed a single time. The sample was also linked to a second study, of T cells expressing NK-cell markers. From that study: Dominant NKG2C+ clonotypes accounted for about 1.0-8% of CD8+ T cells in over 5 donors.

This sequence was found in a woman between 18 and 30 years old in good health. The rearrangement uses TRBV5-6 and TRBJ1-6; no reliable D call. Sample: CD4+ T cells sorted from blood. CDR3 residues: CASSLRQPNSPLHF. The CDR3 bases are TGTGCCAGCAGCTTGCGGCAGCCTAATTCACCCCTCCACTTT.